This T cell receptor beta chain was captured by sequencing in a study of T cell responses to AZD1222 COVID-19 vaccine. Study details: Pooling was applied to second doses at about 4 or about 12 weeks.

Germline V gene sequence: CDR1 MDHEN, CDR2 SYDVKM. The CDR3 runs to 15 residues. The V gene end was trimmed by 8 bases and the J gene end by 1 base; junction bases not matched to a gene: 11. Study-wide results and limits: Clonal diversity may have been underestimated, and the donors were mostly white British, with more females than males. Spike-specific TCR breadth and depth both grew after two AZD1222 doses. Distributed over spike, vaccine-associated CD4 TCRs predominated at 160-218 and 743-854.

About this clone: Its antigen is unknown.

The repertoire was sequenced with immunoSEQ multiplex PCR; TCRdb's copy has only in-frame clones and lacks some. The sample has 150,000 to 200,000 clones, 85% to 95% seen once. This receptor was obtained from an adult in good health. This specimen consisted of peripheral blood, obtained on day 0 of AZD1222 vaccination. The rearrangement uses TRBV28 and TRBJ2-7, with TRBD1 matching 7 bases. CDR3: CASAKRQGLSYEQYF. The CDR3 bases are TGTGCCAGCGCTAAAAGACAGGGCCTATCCTACGAGCAGTACTTC.